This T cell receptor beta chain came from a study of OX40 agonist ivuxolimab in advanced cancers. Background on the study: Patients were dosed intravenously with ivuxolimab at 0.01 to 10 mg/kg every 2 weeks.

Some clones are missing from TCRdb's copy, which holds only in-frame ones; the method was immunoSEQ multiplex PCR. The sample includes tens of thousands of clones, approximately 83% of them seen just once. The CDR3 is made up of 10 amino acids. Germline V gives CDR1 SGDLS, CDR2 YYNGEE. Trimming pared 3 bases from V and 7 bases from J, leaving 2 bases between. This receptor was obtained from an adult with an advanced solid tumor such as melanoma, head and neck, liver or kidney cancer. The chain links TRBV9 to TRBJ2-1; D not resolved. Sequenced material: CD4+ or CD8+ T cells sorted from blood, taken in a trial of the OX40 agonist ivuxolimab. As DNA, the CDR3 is TGTGCCAGCAGCGGGAATGAGCAGTTCTTC. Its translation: CASSGNEQFF.